These 11 T cell receptor beta chains originate from one sample sequenced in a study of vaccination effects on CD4 cells after COVID-19. Antigens for these TCRs are unknown. Within the ViraFEST assay, antigen-specific CD4+ T cells underwent expansion with viral peptide pools prior to sequencing. CD4+ T cells were isolated after around 10 days of culture. The study found no prior SARS-CoV-2 infection in the vaccine recipients, who tested negative for nucleocapsid antibodies. Measured with immunoSEQ multiplex PCR; TCRdb has only the in-frame clones, and not every one. This table has roughly 27,000 clones, 55% to 75% appearing once. Sequences were derived from CD4+ T cells from PBMCs cultured with SARS-CoV-2 spike peptides, sampled before COVID-19 vaccination. These receptors originate from a human donor who received a COVID-19 vaccine.

The chain links TRBV29-1 to TRBJ1-1; possibly TRBD1 for D (6 bases). V shed 4 bases and J shed 0 bases, with 12 bases lying between them. From germline, CDR1 is SQVTM and CDR2 ANQGSEA. CDR3 length: 14 amino acids. Written as DNA, the CDR3 is TGCAGCGTTGCCCCAAGACAGGTGAACACTGAAGCTTTCTTT. Translation gives CSVAPRQVNTEAFF. The full variable domain, rest sourced from reference TRBV29-1 and TRBJ1-1, is SAVISQKPSRDICQRGTSLTIQCQVDSQVTMMFWYRQQPGQSLTLIATANQGSEATYESGFVIDKFPISRPNLTFSTLTVSNMSPEDSSIYLCSVAPRQVNTEAFFGQGTRLTVV.

This rearrangement joins TRBV28 to TRBJ1-5; 9 nucleotides line up with TRBD1. Germline trimming cut 9 bases from V and 7 bases from J; bases unmatched to any gene: 13. Per the germline V gene, CDR1 is MDHEN and CDR2 is SYDVKM. CDR3 length: 15 amino acids. CDR3 sequence (DNA): TGTGCCAGTATAGTTGGACAGGGGCTGGGACAGCCCCAGCATTTT. Translated: CASIVGQGLGQPQHF. Together with reference TRBV28 and TRBJ1-5, the CDR3 gives the full variable domain: DVKVTQSSRYLVKRTGEKVFLECVQDMDHENMFWYRQDPGLGLRLIYFSYDVKMKEKGDIPEGYSVSREKKERFSLILESASTNQTSMYLCASIVGQGLGQPQHFGDGTRLSIL.

The V call is TRBV6-5, the J call TRBJ1-5; D is ambiguous. The V and J ends lost 7 bases and 7 bases respectively, with 20 bases between them. The CDR3 covers 15 residues. CDR1 MNHEY and CDR2 SVGAGI come from the germline V gene. The CDR3 DNA reads as TGTGCCAGCACGGAGGCCGCGAGTGTATTACAGCCCCAGCATTTT. Its protein product is CASTEAASVLQPQHF.

This clone showed up just a few times. The V call is TRBV25-1, the J call TRBJ1-6; D is unclear. This CDR3 region has 15 residues. Germline V gene data show CDR1 as MGHDK and CDR2 as SYGVNS. Trimming removed 3 bases at V and 4 bases at J, with 10 bases between. The CDR3 protein is CASSEATVYNSPLHF. The CDR3, as DNA: TGTGCCAGCAGTGAGGCCACGGTGTATAATTCACCCCTCCACTTT. The entire variable domain, with the rest obtained from reference TRBV25-1 and TRBJ1-6, is as follows: EADIYQTPRYLVIGTGKKITLECSQTMGHDKMYWYQQDPGMELHLIHYSYGVNSTEKGDLSSESTVSRIRTEHFPLTLESARPSHTSQYLCASSEATVYNSPLHFGNGTRLTVT.

As concerns this clone: A read error may produce the germline difference seen at one junction end. This chain connects TRBV5-4 to TRBJ2-3; TRBD1 is a possible D gene (5 bases). Germline CDR1 is SGHNT and CDR2 is YYREEE (reference sequence). This CDR3 is 11 amino acids long. CDR3 in amino acids: CASRLGLTEYF. The CDR3 region has the DNA TGTGCCAGCAGGTTGGGGCTCACCGAGTATTTT.

V and J are TRBV12-3 or TRBV12-4 and TRBJ1-1, with a possible D match to TRBD1 (6 bases). CDR3 length: 13 residues. V lost 5 bases to trimming and J lost 4 bases, with 11 bases between them. The CDR3 sequence: CASSTTGTTEAFF. CDR3 sequence (DNA): TGTGCCAGCAGTACTACAGGGACCACTGAAGCTTTCTTT.

The rearrangement links TRBV30 to TRBJ2-7; TRBD2 agrees at 9 bases. This CDR3 spans 16 amino acids. The germline V gene has CDR1 GTSNPN and CDR2 SVGIG (reference sequence). V trimming: 2 bases; J trimming: 0 bases; junction bases outside the gene matches: 8. The CDR3 is CAWSSLAGRSSYEQYF. CDR3 in DNA: TGTGCCTGGAGTAGCCTAGCGGGGCGGAGCTCCTACGAGCAGTACTTC.

This clone has only a few counts. The chain carries TRBV20-1 and TRBJ1-4; D is ambiguous. The germline gives CDR1 DFQATT, CDR2 SNEGSKA (reference sequence). The CDR3 has 12 amino acids. The V gene lost 3 bases and the J gene lost 8 bases, with 10 bases spanning the gap. The DNA for the CDR3 is TGCAGTGCTAGTTCTACAGACGAAAAACTGTTTTTT. Its protein is CSASSTDEKLFF.

This clone was picked up one time. This chain connects TRBV4-1 to TRBJ1-6; maybe TRBD1 (6 bases). With 0 bases removed from V and 4 bases from J, the gap between germline ends came to 13 bases. This CDR3 spans 17 amino acids. Per the germline V gene, CDR1 is MGHRA and CDR2 is YSYEKL. The DNA of the CDR3 is TGCGCCAGCAGCCAAGAGGGCGGGGGGCCATATAATTCACCCCTCCACTTT. It is translated as CASSQEGGGPYNSPLHF.

The V call is TRBV4-1, the J call TRBJ2-3; 10 bases line up with TRBD2. The V gene end was trimmed by 2 bases and the J gene end by 9 bases; junction bases not matched to a gene: 14. CDR3 length equals 17 residues. Germline loops: CDR1 MGHRA, CDR2 YSYEKL. The CDR3 sequence: CASSQLSLAGASGTQYF. The CDR3 region has the DNA TGCGCCAGCAGCCAATTGTCCCTAGCGGGAGCAAGTGGGACGCAGTATTTT.

The V gene is TRBV6-6, the J gene TRBJ2-3; tentative D call: TRBD2 (6 bases). The V gene's germline CDR1 is MNHNY and CDR2 SVGAGI (reference sequence). Trimming removed 7 bases from V and 2 bases from J, with 13 bases in between. The CDR3 extends over 14 amino acids. CDR3 nucleotide sequence: TGTGCCAGCACCGATAGCGGCTCCACAGATACGCAGTATTTT. Translating it yields CASTDSGSTDTQYF.